One and the same sample provided the 30 T cell receptor beta chains below, sequenced in a study of cytomegalovirus exposure and HLA in healthy donors. Profiled with immunoSEQ multiplex PCR; TCRdb holds only in-frame clones, not every one. The sample yields about 150,000 clones, about nine tenths seen once. Sequencing input: PBMCs. Source of these receptors: a man aged 18 to 35 in good health and CMV-seronegative.

The chain has TRBV25-1 and TRBJ2-7; the D gene is possibly TRBD2 (6 bases). The V gene's germline CDR1 is MGHDK and CDR2 SYGVNS. Trimming took 4 bases from V and 5 from J, leaving 12 bases between them. The CDR3 runs to 13 residues. The chain's CDR3 is CASSATRGNEQYV. CDR3 DNA sequence: TGTGCCAGCAGTGCGACTAGAGGAAACGAGCAGTACGTC.

The chain is built from TRBV15 and TRBJ2-3, with a tentative D call TRBD2 (7 bases). This CDR3 is 16 amino acids long. Trimming pared 0 bases from V and 4 bases from J, leaving 14 bases between. The germline V gene has CDR1 LNHNV and CDR2 YYDKDF (reference sequence). The CDR3: CATSRDLQGRADTQYF. DNA for the CDR3: TGTGCCACCAGCAGAGATTTGCAGGGGAGGGCAGATACGCAGTATTTT.

The chain couples TRBV5-8 to TRBJ2-3; 7 bases match TRBD1. J gave up 0 bases and V 4 bases, and 5 bases lay outside the gene matches. The CDR3 runs 15 residues. Germline lookup yields CDR1 SGHTS and CDR2 YDEGEE. The CDR3 protein is CASSPGQVSTDTQYF. The CDR3 DNA follows: TGTGCCAGCAGCCCAGGACAGGTTAGCACAGATACGCAGTATTTT. Full variable domain (outside the CDR3, taken from reference TRBV5-8 and TRBJ2-3): EAGVTQSPTHLIKTRGQQATLRCSPISGHTSVYWYQQALGLGLQFLLWYDEGEERNRGNFPPRFSGRQFPNYSSELNVNALELEDSALYLCASSPGQVSTDTQYFGPGTRLTVL.

Turning to this clone: The sample contains more than one DNA sequence encoding this CDR3. The chain carries TRBV30 and TRBJ1-4; unclear D gene. V gave up 3 bases and J gave up 2 bases, with 10 bases separating them. Germline CDR1 and CDR2: GTSNPN and SVGIG (reference sequence). The CDR3 consists of 14 residues. CDR3 DNA: TGTGCCTGGAGCAGACTGTCCACTAATGAAAAACTGTTTTTT. Translating gives CAWSRLSTNEKLFF.

The rearrangement uses TRBV9 and TRBJ1-5; 12 nucleotides line up with TRBD1. Trimming removed 2 bases from V and 7 bases from J; junction bases left unmatched: 4. The CDR3 is made up of 15 amino acids. Germline V gene lookup returns CDR1 SGDLS and CDR2 YYNGEE. This chain's CDR3 is CASSVGQGAEQPQHF. CDR3 sequence (DNA): TGTGCCAGCAGCGTGGGACAGGGGGCAGAACAGCCCCAGCATTTT.

The rearrangement joins TRBV4-3 to TRBJ1-5; 7 nucleotides line up with TRBD1. Germline lookup yields CDR1 LGHNA and CDR2 YSLEER. The CDR3 covers 15 residues. V trimming: 4 bases; J trimming: 2 bases; junction bases outside the gene matches: 5. This chain's CDR3 is CASSPTTGRNQPQHF. CDR3 DNA: TGCGCCAGCAGCCCCACGACAGGGCGCAATCAGCCCCAGCATTTT.

The rearrangement joins TRBV11-3 to TRBJ2-2; 7 nucleotides agree with TRBD1. The CDR3 length is 16 residues. Germline CDR1 and CDR2: SGHNT and YENEEA. After removal of 5 bases from V and 2 bases from J, the junction contained 8 bases not matched to a gene. This CDR3 is CASSPGRGLNTGELFF. CDR3 coding DNA: TGTGCCAGCAGCCCCGGCAGGGGGTTAAACACCGGGGAGCTGTTTTTT.

The chain is built from TRBV5-8 and TRBJ1-2, with D maybe TRBD1 (5 bases). V was cut by 0 bases and J by 4 bases, with 10 bases left in between. This CDR3 is built from 14 residues. Germline V gene data show CDR1 as SGHTS and CDR2 as YDEGEE. The CDR3 region has the DNA TGTGCCAGCAGCTTGGTAGGGGCTGGCTATGGCTACACCTTC. Translation: CASSLVGAGYGYTF.

The gene calls are TRBV5-6 and TRBJ1-4, with a possible D match to TRBD1 (5 bases). This CDR3 comprises 13 residues. The V gene lost 4 bases and the J gene lost 11 bases, with 15 bases spanning the gap. Germline loops: CDR1 SGHDT, CDR2 YYEEEE. The CDR3 region has the DNA TGTGCCAGCAGCGACCGCAGGGATGGGAAACTGTTTTTT. Protein product: CASSDRRDGKLFF.

This chain uses TRBV7-3 with TRBJ2-6; no reliable D call. CDR3 size: 17 residues. V dropped 3 bases and J dropped 0 bases, with 12 bases sitting between them. CDR1 and CDR2 (germline): SGHTA, FQGTGA. CDR3 sequence reads: CASSFPRVGSGANVLTF. CDR3 sequence (DNA): TGTGCCAGCAGCTTTCCCCGAGTCGGCTCTGGGGCCAACGTCCTGACTTTC. Based on the CDR3 plus reference TRBV7-3 and TRBJ2-6, the full variable domain is GAGVSQTPSNKVTEKGKYVELRCDPISGHTALYWYRQSLGQGPEFLIYFQGTGAADDSGLPNDRFFAVRPEGSVSTLKIQRTERGDSAVYLCASSFPRVGSGANVLTFGAGSRLTVL.

The gene calls are TRBV7-8 and TRBJ2-7; no definite D call. V was cut by 5 bases and J by 7 bases, with 9 bases left in between. Germline CDR1 SGHVS, CDR2 FQNEAQ. The CDR3 is 11 amino acids. CDR3 protein: CASSPLREQYV. CDR3 DNA: TGTGCCAGCAGCCCCTTGAGGGAGCAGTACGTC.

The chain uses TRBV5-1 and TRBJ2-3; TRBD2 matches 11 bases. This CDR3 spans 18 amino acids. Germline CDR1 and CDR2: SGHRS and YFSETQ. Trimming at V came to 0 bases and at J to 2 bases, leaving 8 bases not matched to a gene. This CDR3 is CASSLGYLAGGHTDTQYF. CDR3 DNA sequence: TGCGCCAGCAGCTTGGGTTACCTAGCGGGGGGACACACAGATACGCAGTATTTT.

The chain couples TRBV9 to TRBJ2-1; possibly TRBD2 for D (7 bases). V was trimmed by 0 bases and J by 9 bases, leaving 13 bases between them. The CDR3 has 14 amino acids. CDR1 SGDLS and CDR2 YYNGEE come from the germline V gene. CDR3 residues: CASSVVEGGGEQFF. CDR3 DNA: TGTGCCAGCAGCGTAGTAGAGGGAGGGGGTGAGCAGTTCTTC.

V gene TRBV7-2 combines with J gene TRBJ1-5, with 10 bases aligning to TRBD1. Trimming at V came to 1 base and at J to 4 bases, leaving 7 bases not matched to a gene. Germline V gene data show CDR1 as SGHTA and CDR2 as FQGNSA. The CDR3 loop spans 17 amino acids. CDR3 loop: CASSLGPPGQGNQPQHF. CDR3 nucleotides: TGTGCCAGCAGCTTAGGGCCCCCGGGACAGGGGAATCAGCCCCAGCATTTT.

The V call is TRBV27, the J call TRBJ2-1; 7 bases line up with TRBD1. Trimming at V came to 5 bases and at J to 9 bases, leaving 7 bases not matched to a gene. The CDR3 runs to 13 residues. The germline CDR1 and CDR2 sequences are MNHEY and SMNVEV (reference sequence). The CDR3, as DNA: TGTGCCAGCAGTATACAGGGGTCGGGTGAGCAGTTCTTC. Encoded protein: CASSIQGSGEQFF.

The chain recombines TRBV13 with TRBJ2-6, with 7 bases identical to TRBD1. The trim removed 5 bases at V and 0 bases at J, leaving 4 bases unmatched. CDR3 size: 16 residues. Germline V lookup: CDR1 PRHDT, CDR2 FYEKMQ (reference sequence). The CDR3 region has the DNA TGTGCCAGCAGCCGGACAGGCCACTCTGGGGCCAACGTCCTGACTTTC. Translating it yields CASSRTGHSGANVLTF.

This chain connects TRBV10-1 to TRBJ2-3, with 9 bases matching TRBD1. The V segment lost 8 bases and the J segment 1 base; nucleotides outside the gene matches: 4. The CDR3 covers 14 residues. Per the germline V gene, CDR1 is WNHNN and CDR2 is SYGVQD (reference sequence). The CDR3 loop reads CASGRDRGTDTQYF. CDR3 nucleotides: TGCGCCAGCGGCCGGGACAGGGGCACAGATACGCAGTATTTT.

The rearrangement links TRBV9 to TRBJ2-2; 13 nucleotides agree with TRBD2. The CDR3 sequence is 16 residues long. CDR1 is SGDLS, CDR2 YYNGEE, per germline. Trimming took 3 bases from V and 8 from J; bases not matched to a gene: 7. The CDR3 DNA reads TGTGCCAGCAGCGCGCCCGGGACTAGCGGGGTGGGGGAGCTGTTTTTT. Its protein product is CASSAPGTSGVGELFF. The variable domain in full, completed from reference TRBV9 and TRBJ2-2, reads DSGVTQTPKHLITATGQRVTLRCSPRSGDLSVYWYQQSLDQGLQFLIQYYNGEERAKGNILERFSAQQFPDLHSELNLSSLELGDSALYFCASSAPGTSGVGELFFGEGSRLTVL.

The genes are TRBV30 and TRBJ1-2; possibly TRBD1 for D (5 bases). This CDR3 comprises 14 residues. Germline CDR1 GTSNPN, CDR2 SVGIG (reference sequence). The V gene lost 1 base and the J gene lost 4 bases, with 13 bases spanning the gap. The CDR3 spells CAWSDLRQSYGYTF. CDR3 in DNA: TGTGCCTGGAGTGACTTGAGACAGTCCTATGGCTACACCTTC.

The V gene is TRBV27, the J gene TRBJ2-2, with 9 bases matching TRBD2. The V gene's germline CDR1 is MNHEY and CDR2 SMNVEV (reference sequence). This CDR3 comprises 15 residues. V trimming: 9 bases; J trimming: 2 bases; junction bases outside the gene matches: 7. The CDR3 sequence: CASTRLADNTGELFF. The CDR3 DNA reads TGTGCCAGTACCCGACTAGCGGACAACACCGGGGAGCTGTTTTTT.

V gene TRBV25-1 combines with J gene TRBJ2-2, with 8 bases aligning to TRBD1. V trimming: 4 bases; J trimming: 0 bases; junction bases outside the gene matches: 1. This CDR3 spans 15 amino acids. Germline V gives CDR1 MGHDK, CDR2 SYGVNS. CDR3 DNA sequence: TGTGCCAGCAGTGCGACAGGGGCGAACACCGGGGAGCTGTTTTTT. It specifies CASSATGANTGELFF.

V is TRBV7-6 and J is TRBJ2-5; 7 bases agree with TRBD2. The CDR3 has 15 amino acids. V dropped 5 bases and J dropped 5; count of bases not matched to a gene: 11. Germline CDR1 is SGHVS and CDR2 is FNYEAQ. The CDR3: CASSPPVSGRETQYF. DNA for the CDR3: TGTGCCAGCAGCCCGCCTGTTAGCGGGCGGGAGACCCAGTACTTC.

V usage is TRBV5-1 and J usage is TRBJ1-2; 11 nucleotides agree with TRBD1. J gave up 3 bases and V 1 base, and 5 bases lay outside the gene matches. The CDR3 extends over 16 amino acids. CDR1 is SGHRS and CDR2 is YFSETQ in the germline V gene. CDR3 residues: CASSLSPGQGDYGYTF. Here the CDR3 DNA reads TGCGCCAGCAGCTTGTCGCCGGGACAGGGGGACTATGGCTACACCTTC.

The J gene is TRBJ1-1, the V gene TRBV5-1, with 11 bases lining up with TRBD1. CDR3 length: 14 amino acids. Per germline, CDR1 SGHRS and CDR2 YFSETQ. Unmatched junction bases numbered 4, after V lost 5 bases and J lost 4 bases. CDR3 DNA: TGCGCCAGCAGGCACGGGACAGGGGGCACTGAAGCTTTCTTT. This translates into CASRHGTGGTEAFF.

This chain joins TRBV7-6 and TRBJ2-5; 14 bases align to TRBD2. CDR3 length: 18 amino acids. Germline CDR1 is SGHVS and CDR2 is FNYEAQ. V shed 3 bases, J shed 3 bases, and the junction held 9 bases outside the gene matches. The CDR3 region is CASSFPTTSGRAEETQYF. Written as DNA, the CDR3 is TGTGCCAGCAGCTTTCCGACGACTAGCGGGAGGGCGGAAGAGACCCAGTACTTC.

The chain employs TRBV2 and TRBJ2-3, with 10 positions matching TRBD2. The CDR3 length is 15 residues. CDR1 SNHLY and CDR2 FYNNEI come from the germline V gene. V shed 6 bases, J shed 4 bases, and the junction held 7 bases outside the gene matches. The CDR3 DNA reads TGTGCCAGCAGACCCACTAGCGGGGCTGCAGATACGCAGTATTTT. Residues: CASRPTSGAADTQYF.

The rearrangement links TRBV19 to TRBJ1-2, with TRBD1 identical over 8 bases. The J segment lost 7 bases and the V segment lost 10 bases, leaving 11 bases of the junction unmatched. CDR1 and CDR2 from the germline V gene are LNHDA and SQIVND (reference sequence). CDR3 length: 13 amino acids. CDR3 in DNA: TGTGCCACCCTTCTTACAGGGGGAGGTGGCTACACCTTC. This encodes CATLLTGGGGYTF.

This rearrangement joins TRBV6-1 to TRBJ2-1; D perhaps matches TRBD2 (5 bases). The V end lost 4 bases, the J end lost 1 base, and 14 bases lay between the germline ends. The CDR3 totals 16 residues. From germline, CDR1 is MNHNS and CDR2 SASEGT. CDR3 in amino acids: CASSGAGRGSYNEQFF. The CDR3 coding sequence is TGTGCCAGCAGTGGGGCGGGTCGAGGGTCCTACAATGAGCAGTTCTTC.

The V gene is TRBV9, the J gene TRBJ2-3, with 14 positions matching TRBD2. Germline assignment: CDR1 SGDLS and CDR2 YYNGEE. With V trimmed by 4 bases and J by 8 bases, 6 bases remained unmatched. The CDR3 has 15 residues. The CDR3 spells CASSSGLAGGSTQYF. CDR3 bases: TGTGCCAGCAGCTCCGGACTAGCGGGGGGTAGTACGCAGTATTTT.

V is TRBV27 and J is TRBJ2-1; 7 bases are a match to TRBD1. Germline V gives CDR1 MNHEY, CDR2 SMNVEV (reference sequence). This CDR3 contains 14 residues. With 5 bases clipped from V and 4 bases from J, the junction kept 5 bases outside the gene matches. The CDR3 region has the DNA TGTGCCAGCAGTCAGGGGACAGATTACAATGAGCAGTTCTTC. It is translated as CASSQGTDYNEQFF.